A selection of T cell receptor beta chains follows, all from one sample in a study of read filtering for tumor transcriptome and immune sequencing. TCRdb redid the calling of the reads with MiXCR, one entry per CDR3 protein. The sample includes some 80,000 distinct CDR3 sequences, about 12% of them seen just once. Sequencing input: a population of CD138-negative cells sorted from bone marrow. The source of these receptors is a donor at least 40 years old with multiple myeloma. CDR3s include the opening cysteine and the closing phenylalanine or tryptophan. The D gene is left open where the match is weak. Clone size is shown for a subset of rows, as once, few, many or a class of expanded clone.

v_gene	d_gene	abundance	j_gene	CDR3aa	CDR3nt
TRBV4-1	TRBD2	many	TRBJ2-1	CASSHRTSGKNEQFF	TGCGCCAGCAGCCATCGGACTAGCGGGAAGAATGAGCAGTTCTTC
TRBV4-1	TRBD2	many	TRBJ2-1	CASAGGSASSYNEQFF	TGTGCCAGCGCGGGGGGTAGCGCGAGCTCCTACAATGAGCAGTTCTTC
TRBV5-1	NA	many	TRBJ2-1	CASSLDYSSYNEQFF	TGCGCCAGCAGCTTGGACTATAGCTCCTACAATGAGCAGTTCTTC
TRBV5-1	NA	many	TRBJ2-1	CASRDSLYNEQFF	TGCGCCAGCAGGGACAGTTTGTACAATGAGCAGTTCTTC
TRBV12-3/TRBV12-4	NA	many	TRBJ2-3	CASSFGPTDTQYF	TGTGCCAGCAGTTTCGGGCCAACAGATACGCAGTATTTT
TRBV15	NA	many	TRBJ2-6	CATSRDYRSGANVLTF	TGTGCCACCAGCAGAGATTACAGGTCCGGGGCCAACGTCCTGACTTTC
TRBV5-1	NA	few	TRBJ2-5	CASSLAGYQETQYF	TGCGCCAGCAGCTTGGCGGGGTACCAAGAGACCCAGTACTTC
TRBV18	NA	many	TRBJ2-1	CASSPSEGEQFF	TGTGCCAGCTCACCGTCTGAGGGGGAGCAGTTCTTC
TRBV20-1	NA	many	TRBJ2-4	CSALRRRLAKNIQYF	TGCAGTGCTCTCCGTAGGAGACTAGCCAAAAACATTCAGTACTTC
TRBV2	TRBD2	many	TRBJ2-1	CASSSGSKDEQFF	TGTGCCAGCAGTAGCGGGAGTAAGGATGAGCAGTTCTTC
TRBV7-3	NA	NA	TRBJ2-7	CASSLGRIDEQYF	TGTGCCAGCAGCTTAGGCAGGATTGACGAGCAGTACTTC
TRBV3-1	NA	few	TRBJ1-3	CASSLGWGLLSGNTIYF	TGTGCCAGCAGCCTCGGATGGGGTCTGCTCTCTGGAAACACCATATATTTT
TRBV7-9	TRBD1	many	TRBJ2-7	CASSLETGLNEQYF	TGTGCCAGCAGCTTAGAGACAGGGCTGAACGAGCAGTACTTC
TRBV2	TRBD1	many	TRBJ2-5	CASSPTGTYQETQYF	TGTGCCAGCAGTCCGACAGGGACGTACCAAGAGACCCAGTACTTC
TRBV3-1	NA	many	TRBJ2-1	CASSQGAAQGRSNEQFF	TGTGCCAGCAGCCAAGGGGCGGCACAGGGCCGGTCCAATGAGCAGTTCTTC
TRBV5-1	TRBD1	many	TRBJ1-1	CASSGRDRDEAFF	TGCGCCAGCAGCGGCCGGGACAGGGATGAAGCTTTCTTT
TRBV10-3	TRBD2	NA	TRBJ2-3	CAIRATSGSSDTQYF	TGTGCCATCAGGGCGACTAGCGGGAGTTCAGATACGCAGTATTTT
TRBV5-1	TRBD2	many	TRBJ2-2	CASSVGLAGAGTGELFF	TGCGCCAGCAGCGTGGGACTAGCGGGAGCAGGTACCGGGGAGCTGTTTTTT
TRBV20-1	NA	many	TRBJ2-7	CSARGGSLYEQYF	TGCAGTGCTAGAGGCGGGTCCCTCTACGAGCAGTACTTC
TRBV7-9	NA	many	TRBJ1-1	CASSVGGTTEAFF	TGTGCCAGCAGCGTAGGGGGTACCACTGAAGCTTTCTTT
TRBV10-3	NA	many	TRBJ1-1	CAISESGNTEAFF	TGTGCCATCAGTGAGTCGGGGAACACTGAAGCTTTCTTT
TRBV7-2	NA	many	TRBJ1-1	CASSLGRTRNTEAFF	TGTGCCAGCAGCTTAGGGAGGACCCGTAACACTGAAGCTTTCTTT
TRBV14	TRBD1	many	TRBJ2-2	CASSHWTGDTGELFF	TGTGCCAGCAGCCACTGGACAGGGGACACCGGGGAGCTGTTTTTT
TRBV3-1	TRBD1	many	TRBJ2-7	CASSPSGQPYEQYF	TGTGCCAGCAGCCCTTCGGGACAGCCCTACGAGCAGTACTTC
TRBV3-1	TRBD1	many	TRBJ2-7	CASSQGDREGEQYF	TGTGCCAGCAGCCAAGGGGACAGGGAGGGCGAGCAGTACTTC
TRBV7-2	NA	many	TRBJ2-3	CASSLVTVRDTQYF	TGTGCCAGCAGCTTAGTAACAGTTCGGGATACGCAGTATTTT
TRBV20-1	NA	many	TRBJ2-2	CSARAGLTGELFF	TGCAGTGCTAGAGCGGGGCTAACCGGGGAGCTGTTTTTT
TRBV19	TRBD1	NA	TRBJ2-4	CASSIGPGQGLPYENIQYF	TGTGCCAGTAGTATAGGGCCGGGACAGGGGCTCCCCTACGAAAACATTCAGTACTTC
TRBV6-6	NA	many	TRBJ2-1	CASSRRSEANEQFF	TGTGCCAGCAGTAGGCGTTCCGAGGCCAATGAGCAGTTCTTC
TRBV7-9	NA	many	TRBJ2-5	CASSPTGRSGTQYF	TGTGCCAGCAGCCCCACCGGGAGATCGGGGACCCAGTACTTC
TRBV20-1	TRBD2	many	TRBJ2-7	CSAAGLAGGNSYEQYF	TGCAGTGCTGCTGGACTAGCGGGGGGCAACTCCTACGAGCAGTACTTC
TRBV15	TRBD1	few	TRBJ1-4	CATSRDTAGGPNEKLFF	TGTGCCACCAGCAGAGACACCGCAGGGGGCCCTAATGAAAAACTGTTTTTT
TRBV5-1	TRBD1	many	TRBJ2-2	CASSLEGQGAGELFF	TGCGCCAGCAGCTTGGAGGGACAGGGGGCCGGGGAGCTGTTTTTT
TRBV9	NA	many	TRBJ2-5	CASSVGSREETQYF	TGTGCCAGCAGCGTCGGATCCAGGGAAGAGACCCAGTACTTC
TRBV2	NA	many	TRBJ2-7	CASSPREREYF	TGTGCCAGCAGCCCCCGGGAAAGGGAGTACTTC
TRBV20-1	TRBD1	many	TRBJ2-7	CSARDPRQGSYEQYF	TGCAGTGCTAGAGATCCCAGACAGGGATCCTACGAGCAGTACTTC
TRBV15	TRBD2	many	TRBJ2-5	CATSRGTSGRQETQYF	TGTGCCACCAGCAGAGGGACTAGCGGGAGACAAGAGACCCAGTACTTC
TRBV28	NA	many	TRBJ1-1	CASREQPGRNTEAFF	TGTGCCAGCAGAGAGCAGCCGGGACGTAACACTGAAGCTTTCTTT